A selection of T cell receptor beta chains follows, all from one sample in a study of T cell responses to AZD1222 COVID-19 vaccine. Assay used: immunoSEQ multiplex PCR; TCRdb lists only in-frame clones, some missing. The sample carries approximately 100,000 clones, around 93% recorded once. This specimen consisted of peripheral blood, obtained on day 0 of AZD1222 vaccination. Receptors originate from an adult in good health. CDR3s include the opening cysteine and the closing phenylalanine or tryptophan. A D gene is named only where the DNA matches it firmly. Some rows mark clone size as missing; the rest say once, few, many or name a class of expanded clone.

V gene: TRBV10-3; J gene: TRBJ1-4; D gene: TRBD1; clone size: .; CDR3 DNA: TGTGCCATCAGACAGGGGACTAATGAAAAACTGTTTTTT; CDR3 protein: CAIRQGTNEKLFF
V gene: TRBV10-3; J gene: TRBJ2-7; D gene: TRBD1; clone size: .; CDR3 DNA: TGTGCCTCCTCCGAGGACAGGGTTTTCGAGCAGTACTTC; CDR3 protein: CASSEDRVFEQYF
V gene: TRBV30; J gene: TRBJ1-1; D gene: .; clone size: .; CDR3 DNA: TGTGCCTGGACCCTAAGGGGGAACACTGAAGCTTTCTTT; CDR3 protein: CAWTLRGNTEAFF
V gene: TRBV5-1; J gene: TRBJ1-2; D gene: .; clone size: .; CDR3 DNA: TGCGCCAGCAGCTTGGCCGTTTCGGGAGGCTACACCTTC; CDR3 protein: CASSLAVSGGYTF
V gene: TRBV6-5; J gene: TRBJ1-6; D gene: .; clone size: .; CDR3 DNA: TGTGCCAGCAGTCCCCTGGGTCGGAGGAATTCACCCCTCCACTTT; CDR3 protein: CASSPLGRRNSPLHF
V gene: TRBV7-9; J gene: TRBJ1-1; D gene: .; clone size: .; CDR3 DNA: TGTGCCAGCAGCTTAGGGCCAAGGGCTGAAGCTTTCTTT; CDR3 protein: CASSLGPRAEAFF
V gene: TRBV9; J gene: TRBJ1-6; D gene: .; clone size: once; CDR3 DNA: TGTGCCAGCAGCGTAGTGGGGGAGAGATCACCCCTCCACTTT; CDR3 protein: CASSVVGERSPLHF
V gene: TRBV5-1; J gene: TRBJ1-6; D gene: .; clone size: .; CDR3 DNA: TGCGCCAGCAGCTTGGCCGGTAGGGGATATTCACCCCTCCACTTT; CDR3 protein: CASSLAGRGYSPLHF
V gene: TRBV12-5; J gene: TRBJ1-5; D gene: .; clone size: few; CDR3 DNA: TGTGCTAGTGGTTTGGACAGGACAGCCCTTTCTAGCAATCAGCCCCAGCATTTT; CDR3 protein: CASGLDRTALSSNQPQHF
V gene: TRBV10-2; J gene: TRBJ2-7; D gene: .; clone size: few; CDR3 DNA: TGCGCCAGCAGTGAGGCGGACAGATCCTACGAGCAGTACTTC; CDR3 protein: CASSEADRSYEQYF
V gene: TRBV4-2; J gene: TRBJ2-4; D gene: .; clone size: .; CDR3 DNA: TGTGCCAGCAGCCAAGAGGGCAGGGACGCTGGCATTCAGTACTTC; CDR3 protein: CASSQEGRDAGIQYF
V gene: TRBV27; J gene: TRBJ2-7; D gene: .; clone size: .; CDR3 DNA: TGTGCCAGCAGTTTAGGCCACAGCTTAGCCTACGAGCAGTACTTC; CDR3 protein: CASSLGHSLAYEQYF
V gene: TRBV5-1; J gene: TRBJ2-5; D gene: .; clone size: .; CDR3 DNA: TGCGCCAGCAGCTTATGGCCCACGGAGACCCAGTACTTC; CDR3 protein: CASSLWPTETQYF
V gene: TRBV6-2/TRBV6-3; J gene: TRBJ2-1; D gene: .; clone size: .; CDR3 DNA: TGTGCCAGCAGTTACGGCGTCGAGCAGTTCTTC; CDR3 protein: CASSYGVEQFF
V gene: TRBV18; J gene: TRBJ1-6; D gene: .; clone size: .; CDR3 DNA: TGTGCCAGCTCACCACCAATGCCCTCTCCCCTCCACTTT; CDR3 protein: CASSPPMPSPLHF
V gene: TRBV4-1; J gene: TRBJ2-1; D gene: .; clone size: once; CDR3 DNA: TGCGCCAGCAGCCAGCTTTTTAGCGGAAACAATGAGCAGTTCTTC; CDR3 protein: CASSQLFSGNNEQFF
V gene: TRBV19; J gene: TRBJ2-2; D gene: TRBD1; clone size: .; CDR3 DNA: TGTGCCAGTACCCTCATACTGGGGACAGGTGCCGGGGAGCTGTTTTTT; CDR3 protein: CASTLILGTGAGELFF
V gene: TRBV5-1; J gene: TRBJ1-6; D gene: .; clone size: .; CDR3 DNA: TGCGCCAGCAGCTCCTTGGGTGCCTATAATTCACCCCTCCACTTT; CDR3 protein: CASSSLGAYNSPLHF
V gene: TRBV9; J gene: TRBJ2-3; D gene: .; clone size: .; CDR3 DNA: TGTGCCAGCAGCGTAGCGCAGCCCCACGATACGCAGTATTTT; CDR3 protein: CASSVAQPHDTQYF
V gene: TRBV5-1; J gene: TRBJ2-3; D gene: .; clone size: .; CDR3 DNA: TGCGCCAGCAGCTTATTACGCAGCACAGATACGCAGTATTTT; CDR3 protein: CASSLLRSTDTQYF
V gene: TRBV5-8; J gene: TRBJ1-5; D gene: .; clone size: .; CDR3 DNA: .; CDR3 protein: CASSLGAEGNPSIF
V gene: TRBV9; J gene: TRBJ2-5; D gene: .; clone size: .; CDR3 DNA: TGTGCCAGCAGCGAGAACCCAGGGGAGACCCAGTACTTC; CDR3 protein: CASSENPGETQYF
V gene: TRBV10-2; J gene: TRBJ2-5; D gene: .; clone size: few; CDR3 DNA: TGCGCCAGTACGGAGACAAACCAAGAGACCCAGTACTTC; CDR3 protein: CASTETNQETQYF
V gene: TRBV7-3; J gene: TRBJ1-1; D gene: .; clone size: medium-sized; CDR3 DNA: TGTGCCAGCAGCATACAAGGGAACACTGAAGCTTTCTTT; CDR3 protein: CASSIQGNTEAFF
V gene: TRBV5-1; J gene: TRBJ1-2; D gene: .; clone size: .; CDR3 DNA: TGCGCCAGCAGCTTGGGACCGAATGAAAACTATGGCTACACCTTC; CDR3 protein: CASSLGPNENYGYTF
V gene: TRBV19; J gene: TRBJ2-1; D gene: TRBD2; clone size: .; CDR3 DNA: TGTGCCACCACCCTCGGGACTAGCGTTTACAATGAGCAGTTCTTC; CDR3 protein: CATTLGTSVYNEQFF
V gene: TRBV27; J gene: TRBJ1-1; D gene: .; clone size: .; CDR3 DNA: TGTGCCAGCAGTTTAATGGGTGGGACCACTGAAGCTTTCTTT; CDR3 protein: CASSLMGGTTEAFF
V gene: TRBV27; J gene: TRBJ2-7; D gene: TRBD2; clone size: once; CDR3 DNA: TGTGCCAGCAGTTTTACCAGGGCGGGGGTTTACGAGCAGTACTTC; CDR3 protein: CASSFTRAGVYEQYF
V gene: TRBV5-8; J gene: TRBJ1-2; D gene: .; clone size: .; CDR3 DNA: TGTGCCAGCAGCTTCGGGGGGCGTAATGGCTACACCTTC; CDR3 protein: CASSFGGRNGYTF
V gene: TRBV7-2; J gene: TRBJ1-3; D gene: .; clone size: once; CDR3 DNA: TGTGCCAGCAGCTTTGGTCCGACAGAAGGAAACACCATATATTTT; CDR3 protein: CASSFGPTEGNTIYF
V gene: TRBV7-7; J gene: TRBJ2-7; D gene: .; clone size: .; CDR3 DNA: TGTGCTAGCAGCTTAGCGTGGGGTTACGAGCAGTACTTC; CDR3 protein: CASSLAWGYEQYF
V gene: TRBV30; J gene: TRBJ1-1; D gene: TRBD1; clone size: .; CDR3 DNA: TGTGCCTGGCTCCCTGCCCCGGGACAGGGGATGAACACTGAAGCTTTCTTT; CDR3 protein: CAWLPAPGQGMNTEAFF
V gene: TRBV5-4; J gene: TRBJ2-1; D gene: .; clone size: once; CDR3 DNA: TGTGCCAGCAGCTCCCCAGGCGAGTCCGGTGAGCAGTTCTTC; CDR3 protein: CASSSPGESGEQFF
V gene: TRBV29-1; J gene: TRBJ2-2; D gene: TRBD2; clone size: .; CDR3 DNA: TGCAGCGTGCTCGGACTAGCGGGAGCCAACGGGGAGCTGTTTTTT; CDR3 protein: CSVLGLAGANGELFF
V gene: TRBV19; J gene: TRBJ1-4; D gene: TRBD1; clone size: .; CDR3 DNA: TGTGCCAGTAGTTATTGGACAGGGGGCAGCGGTGAAAAACTGTTTTTT; CDR3 protein: CASSYWTGGSGEKLFF
V gene: TRBV4-1; J gene: TRBJ2-1; D gene: .; clone size: once; CDR3 DNA: TGCGCCAGCAGCCAAGTAGTGGGCCTGGGAGAGCAGTTCTTC; CDR3 protein: CASSQVVGLGEQFF
V gene: TRBV6-2/TRBV6-3; J gene: TRBJ2-7; D gene: .; clone size: .; CDR3 DNA: TGTGCCAGCAGTTACAGGGGAGCTGGGGAGCAGTACTTC; CDR3 protein: CASSYRGAGEQYF
V gene: TRBV6-1; J gene: TRBJ1-1; D gene: .; clone size: few; CDR3 DNA: TGTGCCAGCAGTGAAGTGGCAGGGGTAAGCACTGAAGCTTTCTTT; CDR3 protein: CASSEVAGVSTEAFF
V gene: TRBV30; J gene: TRBJ2-2; D gene: TRBD1; clone size: .; CDR3 DNA: TGTGCCTGGGGCGCCGGGACAGGCCCGAACACCGGGGAGCTGTTTTTT; CDR3 protein: CAWGAGTGPNTGELFF
V gene: TRBV9; J gene: TRBJ2-5; D gene: .; clone size: .; CDR3 DNA: TGTGCCAGCAGCGTAGGATCCCTAGGCACCCAAGAGACCCAGTACTTC; CDR3 protein: CASSVGSLGTQETQYF
V gene: TRBV19; J gene: TRBJ1-1; D gene: .; clone size: .; CDR3 DNA: TGTGCCAGTAGCCCTCGACAGGAGGTCATGAACACTGAAGCTTTCTTT; CDR3 protein: CASSPRQEVMNTEAFF
V gene: TRBV4-2; J gene: TRBJ2-7; D gene: .; clone size: .; CDR3 DNA: TGTGCCAGCAGCCAAGAGGGCAGCTCCTACGAGCAGTACTTC; CDR3 protein: CASSQEGSSYEQYF
V gene: TRBV25-1; J gene: TRBJ2-4; D gene: TRBD1; clone size: .; CDR3 DNA: TGTGCCAGCAGTGCTTTGGACAGGGCGAACATTCAGTACTTC; CDR3 protein: CASSALDRANIQYF
V gene: TRBV9; J gene: TRBJ2-5; D gene: .; clone size: .; CDR3 DNA: TGTGCCAGCAGCGTGGCAGGGACAGAGACCCAGTACTTC; CDR3 protein: CASSVAGTETQYF
V gene: TRBV7-9; J gene: TRBJ2-1; D gene: .; clone size: .; CDR3 DNA: TGTGCCAGCAGCTCATTAGGGTTGGACGGGAGCTCCTACAATGAGCAGTTCTTC; CDR3 protein: CASSSLGLDGSSYNEQFF
V gene: TRBV3-1/TRBV3-2; J gene: TRBJ2-1; D gene: .; clone size: .; CDR3 DNA: TGTGCCAGCAGCCAAGGATCTCGGAGCAATGAGCAGTTCTTC; CDR3 protein: CASSQGSRSNEQFF